A single sample is the source of the 18 T cell receptor beta chains below, sequenced in a study of T cells in Graves' hyperthyroidism and ophthalmopathy. Authors of the study amplified TCR beta CDR3 regions from RNA transcripts. RT-PCR in the first round (using the HTBI primer set) targeted the TCR CDR3. TCRdb processed the multiplex PCR reads anew with MiXCR; each CDR3 protein has one entry. The sample has hundreds of thousands of distinct CDR3 sequences, approximately 20% seen once; the top ten hold around 64%. The specimen was blood. The receptor source for this set is a man aged 25 to 40 with Graves' ophthalmopathy.

The V gene is TRBV20-1, the J gene TRBJ2-1, with 12 positions matching TRBD2. Germline CDR1 reads DFQATT; CDR2 reads SNEGSKA (reference sequence). The CDR3 is made up of 15 amino acids. After removal of 4 bases from V and 8 bases from J, the junction contained 9 bases not matched to a gene. The CDR3 region is CSATRTSGNLYEQFF. The CDR3 DNA sequence: TGCAGTGCTACTAGGACTAGCGGGAATTTGTATGAGCAGTTCTTC.

This clonotype has ten or more counts. V usage is TRBV11-3 and J usage is TRBJ1-1; 7 bases agree with TRBD1. Germline V lookup: CDR1 SGHNT, CDR2 YENEEA. This CDR3 has 13 amino acids. Trimming cost V 6 bases and J 6 bases; bases outside gene matches: 7. This CDR3 is CASRKTGVAEAFF. DNA of the CDR3: TGTGCCAGCAGAAAAACAGGGGTGGCTGAAGCTTTCTTT.

The rearrangement links TRBV6-5 to TRBJ1-1; TRBD1 might be the D (6 bases). Germline CDR1 and CDR2: MNHEY and SVGAGI. The ends were cut back, 0 bases at V and 6 bases at J, with 14 bases in the middle. This CDR3 has 15 amino acids. The CDR3 region has the DNA TGTGCCAGCAGTTACTCGGCGGGGGGCAGTCCTGAAGCTTTCTTT. Amino acid sequence: CASSYSAGGSPEAFF.

The gene calls are TRBV11-3 and TRBJ1-1; D unclear. CDR1 and CDR2 from the germline V gene are SGHNT and YENEEA. The length of the CDR3 is 14 residues. Between the trimmed V and J ends, which lost 3 bases and 1 base, there was a span of 9 bases. The CDR3 loop reads CASSFRPANTEAFF. CDR3 bases: TGTGCCAGCAGCTTCCGCCCGGCGAACACTGAAGCTTTCTTT.

This clonotype showed up many times. The chain joins TRBV11-3 to TRBJ1-6, with D possibly being TRBD1 (5 bases). CDR3 length: 14 residues. Germline assignment: CDR1 SGHNT and CDR2 YENEEA. The V end was cut by 5 bases, the J end by 7 bases, with 12 bases between. CDR3 sequence: CASSQAGWNSPLHF. The CDR3 nucleotides read TGTGCCAGCAGCCAAGCAGGGTGGAATTCACCCCTCCACTTT.

V and J are TRBV20-1 and TRBJ1-5; D gene ambiguous. The CDR3 loop spans 14 amino acids. V lost 3 bases and J 3 bases, leaving 12 bases between the germline ends. Germline CDR1 reads DFQATT; CDR2 reads SNEGSKA (reference sequence). The CDR3 sequence is CSASVSENNQPQHF. The CDR3 DNA reads as TGCAGTGCTAGTGTTTCAGAAAACAATCAGCCCCAGCATTTT.

This clonotype was seen more than once but under ten times. V is TRBV24-1 and J is TRBJ2-7, with unresolved D. V lost 11 bases, J lost 0 bases, and 16 bases lay in between. CDR1 and CDR2 (germline): KGHDR, SFDVKD. The CDR3 length is 14 residues. The CDR3 sequence is CASPDVPSSYEQYF. Here the CDR3 DNA reads TGTGCCAGTCCGGACGTCCCCAGCTCCTACGAGCAGTACTTC.

Many counts were recorded for this clonotype. V is TRBV3-1 and J is TRBJ1-4; D ambiguous. Germline V lookup: CDR1 LGHDT, CDR2 YNNKEL (reference sequence). V gave up 2 bases and J gave up 7 bases, with 17 bases separating them. The CDR3 length is 16 residues. The CDR3 nucleotides read TGTGCCAGCAGCCAAAGCCGTCGGGGAGGTGCTGAAAAACTGTTTTTT. Translated, it gives CASSQSRRGGAEKLFF.

This clonotype was observed at least ten times. The chain employs TRBV11-2 and TRBJ2-1; 8 bases match TRBD2. The CDR3 loop spans 17 amino acids. V shed 5 bases, J shed 0 bases, and the junction held 9 bases outside the gene matches. Germline V gene data show CDR1 as SGHAT and CDR2 as FQNNGV. CDR3 bases: TGTGCCAGCAGCCCGCAGGGAGCGGGAGTCTCCTACAATGAGCAGTTCTTC. It is translated as CASSPQGAGVSYNEQFF.

This clonotype came up many times. The gene calls are TRBV5-1 and TRBJ2-7, with a tentative D call TRBD2 (5 bases). V was clipped by 4 bases and J by 3 bases, with 14 bases between them. Germline V lookup: CDR1 SGHRS, CDR2 YFSETQ. The CDR3 is 14 amino acids. CDR3 sequence: CASSPGLGDYEQYF. For the CDR3, the DNA is TGCGCCAGCAGCCCGGGCCTCGGGGACTACGAGCAGTACTTC.

The V gene is TRBV3-1, the J gene TRBJ2-1, with a tentative D call TRBD1 (5 bases). Germline CDR1 LGHDT, CDR2 YNNKEL (reference sequence). This CDR3 spans 14 amino acids. The ends were cut back, 5 bases at V and 4 bases at J, with 12 bases in the middle. The CDR3 nucleotides read TGTGCCAGCAGCGTACGGACACTTTACAATGAGCAGTTCTTC. Amino acid sequence: CASSVRTLYNEQFF.

This clonotype was recorded many times. The chain has TRBV11-2 and TRBJ1-1; D is uncertain. Germline assignment: CDR1 SGHAT and CDR2 FQNNGV. V was trimmed by 1 base and J by 0 bases, leaving 6 bases between them. The CDR3 loop spans 14 amino acids. The CDR3 region is CASSLGPLNTEAFF. CDR3 DNA: TGTGCCAGCAGCTTAGGACCGCTGAACACTGAAGCTTTCTTT. The variable domain in full, with the rest retrieved from reference TRBV11-2 and TRBJ1-1, is EAGVAQSPRYKIIEKRQSVAFWCNPISGHATLYWYQQILGQGPKLLIQFQNNGVVDDSQLPKDRFSAERLKGVDSTLKIQPAKLEDSAVYLCASSLGPLNTEAFFGQGTRLTVV.

This clonotype was found a few times. The rearrangement uses TRBV6-1 and TRBJ1-5; weak D call: TRBD1 (6 bases). The germline V and J ends were trimmed by 6 bases and 4 bases, with 10 bases remaining between them. The CDR3 is 13 residues long. Germline V lookup: CDR1 MNHNS, CDR2 SASEGT. DNA for the CDR3: TGTGCCAGCAGAGCAACAGGGAATCAGCCCCAGCATTTT. It encodes CASRATGNQPQHF.

This clonotype occurred a few times. The rearrangement joins TRBV19 to TRBJ2-7, with 7 bases that match TRBD2. The germline V gene encodes CDR1 LNHDA and CDR2 SQIVND (reference sequence). Trimming at V came to 6 bases and at J to 6 bases, leaving 8 bases not matched to a gene. The CDR3 consists of 13 residues. CDR3 loop: CASSKAGTGEQYF. In DNA form, the CDR3 reads TGTGCCAGTAGCAAAGCGGGGACGGGCGAGCAGTACTTC.

This rearrangement joins TRBV5-6 to TRBJ2-5; D may be TRBD1 or TRBD2 (6 bases each). Trimming pared 0 bases from V and 10 bases from J, leaving 16 bases between. The CDR3 is made up of 14 amino acids. The germline gives CDR1 SGHDT, CDR2 YYEEEE. The CDR3 sequence: CASSLGPGGTVQYF. CDR3 bases: TGTGCCAGCAGCTTGGGGCCCGGGGGCACCGTCCAGTACTTC.

This clonotype was detected only a few times. The V call is TRBV6-5, the J call TRBJ1-1; D ambiguous. Germline values: CDR1 MNHEY, CDR2 SVGAGI. The CDR3 contains 12 residues. Trimming left V 4 bases short and J 6 bases short, with 9 bases between. The CDR3 DNA follows: TGTGCCAGCAGTTCGATTGGAGCTGAAGCTTTCTTT. The encoded protein is CASSSIGAEAFF.

The chain has TRBV20-1 and TRBJ2-1; the D gene is possibly TRBD2 (5 bases). Germline lookup yields CDR1 DFQATT and CDR2 SNEGSKA (reference sequence). This CDR3 spans 16 amino acids. The V end was cut by 3 bases, the J end by 7 bases, with 22 bases between. Written as DNA, the CDR3 is TGCAGTGCTAGCCTTCTCGCTCCCGGGGTTGGGAATGAGCAGTTCTTC. Protein product: CSASLLAPGVGNEQFF.

There are a few counts of this clonotype. The chain carries TRBV6-2 or TRBV6-3 and TRBJ2-5; 8 bases agree with TRBD1. V was pared by 0 bases and J by 4 bases, with 7 bases of the junction left unmatched. This CDR3 contains 16 residues. Germline V gene sequence: CDR1 MNHEY, CDR2 SVGEGT. CDR3 nucleotide sequence: TGTGCCAGCAGTTACTCTGCAGGGGGCTGGGGAGAGACCCAGTACTTC. Translation: CASSYSAGGWGETQYF.